This paragraph covers one T cell receptor (beta chain) sequence. The germline V gene has CDR1 GTSNPN and CDR2 SVGIG (reference sequence). Unmatched junction bases numbered 5, after V lost 2 bases and J lost 6 bases. CDR3 length: 15 amino acids. Repertoires were generated with immunoSEQ multiplex PCR, while TCRdb's copy carries only in-frame clones and drops some. The sample yields approximately 80,000 clones, 65% to 90% seen once. Enrolment of Seattle patients took place during active infection, and they were followed longitudinally. The sample belongs to a study of blood T cell repertoires in COVID-19. Study-wide background: Collection of acute and convalescent COVID-19 samples took place in the United States, Italy and Spain. PBMCs, B-cell-depleted T cells, or T cells were the source of the cDNA or gDNA that made up the material.

Sequencing was done on a sample of peripheral blood. V is TRBV30 and J is TRBJ1-6, with 9 bases fitting TRBD1. The sequence was collected from a man in his fifties or sixties with COVID-19, enrolled during active disease. CDR3 in amino acids: CAWSRPGQGNSPLHF. The DNA of the CDR3 is TGTGCCTGGAGTCGACCGGGACAGGGTAATTCACCCCTCCACTTT. The complete variable domain, with remaining parts taken from reference TRBV30 and TRBJ1-6, reads SQTIHQWPATLVQPVGSPLSLECTVEGTSNPNLYWYRQAAGRGLQLLFYSVGIGQISSEVPQNLSASRPQDRQFILSSKKLLLSDSGFYLCAWSRPGQGNSPLHFGNGTRLTVT.